Listed below are T cell receptor beta chains from one sample, sequenced in a study of T cells in localized non-small cell lung cancer. Assay: immunoSEQ multiplex PCR; the TCRdb copy retains only in-frame clones and omits some. Among about 1,400 clones listed, around 40% were seen once. Sequences were derived from lung tumor tissue, sampled before any cancer treatment. Source of these receptors: a woman aged 35 to 75 with stage II squamous cell lung carcinoma. The CDR3 runs from the conserved cysteine through the conserved F or W. A D gene is named only where the DNA matches it firmly. Part of the rows lack a size; the others show once, few, many or a class for expanded clones.

J	size	V	D	CDR3	DNA
TRBJ2-7	-	TRBV6-8	TRBD1	CASSYSRTGDNDFF	TGTGCCAGCAGTTACTCCCGGACAGGGGATAATGACTTCTTC
TRBJ2-2	medium-sized	TRBV11-3	TRBD2	CASSPGGWRVNTGELFF	TGTGCCAGCAGCCCGGGGGGGTGGCGGGTAAACACCGGGGAGCTGTTTTTT
TRBJ1-1	-	TRBV19	-	CVSSIYTNTEAFF	TGTGTCAGTAGTATATACACCAACACTGAAGCTTTCTTT
TRBJ1-3	few	TRBV9	-	CASSVGTSSGNTIYF	TGTGCCAGCAGCGTAGGCACGAGCTCTGGAAACACCATATATTTT
TRBJ2-4	-	TRBV30	TRBD2	CALLLAGDDIQYF	TGTGCCTTGCTCCTAGCGGGAGATGACATTCAGTACTTC
TRBJ2-7	-	TRBV6-8	-	CASRNPGTYEQYF	TGTGCCAGCAGAAACCCCGGGACGTACGAGCAGTACTTC
TRBJ2-5	-	TRBV12-5	-	CASGLGTGLETQYF	TGTGCTAGTGGTTTGGGAACAGGGTTGGAGACCCAGTACTTC
TRBJ1-1	few	TRBV6-8	-	CASSDSREGSSEAFF	TGTGCCAGCAGTGACAGTAGGGAGGGTAGTTCTGAAGCTTTCTTT
TRBJ1-2	-	TRBV29-1	-	CSVGPVPANYGYTF	TGCAGCGTGGGTCCCGTGCCGGCTAACTATGGCTACACCTTC
TRBJ1-4	few	TRBV5-1	-	CASSIDRGRSEKLFF	TGCGCCAGCAGCATTGATCGTGGGCGGAGTGAAAAACTGTTTTTT
TRBJ1-2	-	TRBV19	-	CASSIRGPGSDGYTF	TGTGCCAGTAGTATACGGGGGCCGGGATCGGATGGCTACACCTTC
TRBJ2-1	few	TRBV12-5	TRBD1	CASGAGTGRYNEQFF	TGTGCTAGTGGTGCGGGGACAGGGAGGTACAATGAGCAGTTCTTC
TRBJ2-7	-	TRBV18	-	CASSPSWGTYEQYF	TGTGCCAGCTCGCCCTCGTGGGGGACCTACGAGCAGTACTTC
TRBJ1-1	few	TRBV6-8	TRBD1	CASSSPGQGLRGTEAFF	TGTGCCAGCAGCTCCCCCGGACAGGGTCTTAGGGGGACTGAAGCTTTCTTT
TRBJ2-1	-	TRBV28	TRBD2	CASSPGLGSYNEQFF	TGTGCCAGCAGTCCGGGACTAGGCTCCTACAATGAGCAGTTCTTC
TRBJ1-2	-	TRBV18	-	CASSPDNYGYTF	TGTGCCAGCTCACCCGATAACTATGGCTACACCTTC
TRBJ1-5	few	TRBV1	-	CASSPVGHNQPQHF	TGCGCCAGCAGCCCAGTGGGGCATAATCAGCCCCAGCATTTT
TRBJ1-3	-	TRBV19	-	CASKNVNPGEGGNTIYF	TGTGCCAGTAAAAACGTAAACCCGGGGGAAGGAGGAAACACCATATATTTT
TRBJ2-2	few	TRBV30	-	CAWSPPGELFF	TGTGCCTGGAGCCCCCCCGGGGAGCTGTTTTTT
TRBJ2-7	few	TRBV30	TRBD2	CAWSAGLGDRVSEQYF	TGTGCCTGGAGTGCCGGACTAGGTGACCGCGTTTCCGAGCAGTACTTC
TRBJ2-7	-	TRBV29-1	-	CSVGSRAAYEQYF	TGCAGCGTTGGGTCCAGGGCCGCCTACGAGCAGTACTTC
TRBJ1-1	-	TRBV28	-	CASSLWSGKDTEAFF	TGTGCCAGCAGTTTATGGTCAGGGAAGGACACTGAAGCTTTCTTT